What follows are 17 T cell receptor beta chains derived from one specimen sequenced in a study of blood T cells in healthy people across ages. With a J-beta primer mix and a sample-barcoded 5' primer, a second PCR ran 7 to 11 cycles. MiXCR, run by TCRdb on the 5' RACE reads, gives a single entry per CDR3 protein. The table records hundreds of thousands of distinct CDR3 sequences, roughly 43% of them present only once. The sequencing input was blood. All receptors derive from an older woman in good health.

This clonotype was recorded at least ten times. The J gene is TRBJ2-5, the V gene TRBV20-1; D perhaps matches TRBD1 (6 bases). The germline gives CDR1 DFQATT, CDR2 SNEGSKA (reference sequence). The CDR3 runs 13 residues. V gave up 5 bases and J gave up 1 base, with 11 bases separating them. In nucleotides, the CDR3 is TGCAGTGCTCTCCAGGGGTCCCAAGAGACCCAGTACTTC. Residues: CSALQGSQETQYF.

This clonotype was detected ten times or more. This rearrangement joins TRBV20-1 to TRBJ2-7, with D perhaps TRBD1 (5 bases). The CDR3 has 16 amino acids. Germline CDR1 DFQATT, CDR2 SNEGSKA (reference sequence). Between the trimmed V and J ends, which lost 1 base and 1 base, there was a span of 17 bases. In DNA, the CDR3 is TGCAGTGCTAGAGCGGTTGAAGCAGGGATGTCCTACGAGCAGTACTTC. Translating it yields CSARAVEAGMSYEQYF.

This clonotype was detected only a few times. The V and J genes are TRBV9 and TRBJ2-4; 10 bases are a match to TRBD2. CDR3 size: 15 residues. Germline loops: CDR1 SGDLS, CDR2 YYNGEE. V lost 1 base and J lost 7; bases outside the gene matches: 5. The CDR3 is CASSVTSGIANIQYF. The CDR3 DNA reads TGTGCCAGCAGCGTAACTAGCGGGATAGCTAACATTCAGTACTTC.

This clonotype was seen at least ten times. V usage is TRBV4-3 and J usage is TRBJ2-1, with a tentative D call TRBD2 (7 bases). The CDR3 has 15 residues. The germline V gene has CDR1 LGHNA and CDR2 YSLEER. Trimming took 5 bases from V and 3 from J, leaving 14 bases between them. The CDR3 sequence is CASSYRGGGYNEQFF. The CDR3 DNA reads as TGCGCCAGCAGCTATCGAGGGGGGGGCTACAATGAGCAGTTCTTC.

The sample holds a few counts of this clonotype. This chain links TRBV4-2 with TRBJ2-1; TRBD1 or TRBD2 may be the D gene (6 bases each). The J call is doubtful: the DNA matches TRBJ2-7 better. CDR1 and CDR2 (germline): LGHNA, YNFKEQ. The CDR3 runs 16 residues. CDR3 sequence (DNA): TGTGCCAGCAGCCAAGATATGGGGGGCTCCTACAATGAGCAGTACTTC. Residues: CASSQDMGGSYNEQYF.

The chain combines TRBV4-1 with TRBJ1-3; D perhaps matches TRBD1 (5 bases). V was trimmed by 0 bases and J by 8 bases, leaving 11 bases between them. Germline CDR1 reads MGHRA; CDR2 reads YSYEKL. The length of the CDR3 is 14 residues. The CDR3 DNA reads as TGCGCCAGCAGCCAAGATCGGGGCCGGGACACCATATATTTT. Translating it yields CASSQDRGRDTIYF.

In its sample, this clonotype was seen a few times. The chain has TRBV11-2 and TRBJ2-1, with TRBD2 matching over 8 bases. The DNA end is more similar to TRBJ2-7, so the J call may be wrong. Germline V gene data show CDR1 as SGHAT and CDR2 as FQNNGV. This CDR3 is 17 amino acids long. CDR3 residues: CASSLLLAVSSYNEQYF. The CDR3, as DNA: TGTGCCAGCAGCTTACTACTAGCGGTGAGCTCCTACAATGAGCAGTACTTC.

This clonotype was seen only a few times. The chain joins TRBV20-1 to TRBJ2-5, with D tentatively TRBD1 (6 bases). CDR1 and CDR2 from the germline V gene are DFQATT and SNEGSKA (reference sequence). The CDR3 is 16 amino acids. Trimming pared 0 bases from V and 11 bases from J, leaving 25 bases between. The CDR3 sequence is CSARDGGQIQNNEQYF. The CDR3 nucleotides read TGCAGTGCTAGAGATGGAGGACAGATCCAAAACAATGAGCAGTACTTC.

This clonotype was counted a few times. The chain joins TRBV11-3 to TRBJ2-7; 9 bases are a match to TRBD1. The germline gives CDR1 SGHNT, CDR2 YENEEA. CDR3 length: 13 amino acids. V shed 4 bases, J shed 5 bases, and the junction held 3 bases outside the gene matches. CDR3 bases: TGTGCCAGCAGCTCCCGGACAGGGGACGAGCAGTACTTC. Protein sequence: CASSSRTGDEQYF.

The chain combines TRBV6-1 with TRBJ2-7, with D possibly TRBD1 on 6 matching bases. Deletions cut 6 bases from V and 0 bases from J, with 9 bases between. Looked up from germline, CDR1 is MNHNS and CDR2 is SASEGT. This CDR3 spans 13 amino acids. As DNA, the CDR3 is TGTGCCAGCAGGGACAGCCACTCCTACGAGCAGTACTTC. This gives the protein CASRDSHSYEQYF.

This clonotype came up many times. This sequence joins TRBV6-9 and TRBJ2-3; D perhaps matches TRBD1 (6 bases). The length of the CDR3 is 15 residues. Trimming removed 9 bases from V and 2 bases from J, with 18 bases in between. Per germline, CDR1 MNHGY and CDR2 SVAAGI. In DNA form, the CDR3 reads TGTGCCAGAAAGAAACGACAGGAGTTCACAGATACGCAGTATTTT. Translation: CARKKRQEFTDTQYF.

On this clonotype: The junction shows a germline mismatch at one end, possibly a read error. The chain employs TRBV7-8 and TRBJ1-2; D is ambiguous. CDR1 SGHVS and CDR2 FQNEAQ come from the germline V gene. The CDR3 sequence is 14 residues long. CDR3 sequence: CASSLVSVNGGYTF. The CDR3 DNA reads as TGCGCCAGCAGCTTAGTCTCAGTTAATGGTGGCTACACCTTC.

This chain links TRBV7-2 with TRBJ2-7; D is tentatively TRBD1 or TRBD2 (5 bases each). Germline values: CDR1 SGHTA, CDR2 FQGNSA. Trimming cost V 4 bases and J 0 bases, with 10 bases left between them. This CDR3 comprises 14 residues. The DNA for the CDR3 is TGTGCCAGCAGCTCCGGGACGTACTCCTACGAGCAGTACTTC. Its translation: CASSSGTYSYEQYF.

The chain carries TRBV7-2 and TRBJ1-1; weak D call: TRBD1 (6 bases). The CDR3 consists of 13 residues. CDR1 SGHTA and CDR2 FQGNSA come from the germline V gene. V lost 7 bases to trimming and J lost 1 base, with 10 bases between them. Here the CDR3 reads CASITTGNTEAFF. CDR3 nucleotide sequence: TGTGCCAGCATAACGACAGGGAACACTGAAGCTTTCTTT.

CDR3 region: CASSYTMPGNEQFF. CDR3 sequence (DNA): TGTGCCAGCAGCTATACAATGCCCGGCAATGAGCAGTTCTTC. The chain carries TRBV2 and TRBJ2-1, with D uncertain. The CDR3 totals 14 residues. Trimming took off 6 bases at V and 6 bases at J, with 15 bases between the two ends. CDR1 is SNHLY and CDR2 is FYNNEI in the germline V gene.

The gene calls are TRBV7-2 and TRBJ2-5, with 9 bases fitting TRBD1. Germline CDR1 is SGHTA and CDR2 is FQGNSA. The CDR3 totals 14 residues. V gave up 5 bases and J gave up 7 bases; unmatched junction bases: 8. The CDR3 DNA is TGTGCCAGCAGCCCCAGGGACAGGGTGGGGACCCAGTACTTC. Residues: CASSPRDRVGTQYF.

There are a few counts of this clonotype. This CDR3 reads CSAPTRGTEAFF. The CDR3 DNA is TGCAGTGCCCCCACTCGAGGCACTGAAGCTTTCTTT. V usage is TRBV20-1 and J usage is TRBJ1-1; no firm D call. This CDR3 is 12 amino acids long. The V gene lost 6 bases and the J gene lost 4 bases, with 12 bases spanning the gap. Germline lookup yields CDR1 DFQATT and CDR2 SNEGSKA (reference sequence).